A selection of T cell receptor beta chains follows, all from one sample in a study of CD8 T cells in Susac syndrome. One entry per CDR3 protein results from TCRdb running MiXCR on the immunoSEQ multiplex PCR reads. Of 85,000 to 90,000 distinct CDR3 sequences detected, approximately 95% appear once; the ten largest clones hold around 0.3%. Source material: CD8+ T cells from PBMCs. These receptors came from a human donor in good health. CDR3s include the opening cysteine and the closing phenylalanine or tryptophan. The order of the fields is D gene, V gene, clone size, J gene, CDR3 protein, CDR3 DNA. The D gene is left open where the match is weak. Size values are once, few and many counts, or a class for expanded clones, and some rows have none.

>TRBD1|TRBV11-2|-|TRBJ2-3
CASSEPGQGAEADTQYF
TGTGCCAGCAGCGAGCCCGGACAGGGGGCGGAGGCAGATACGCAGTATTTT
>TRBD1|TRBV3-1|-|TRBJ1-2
CASSYGQGEDYGYGYTF
TGTGCCAGCAGCTATGGACAGGGGGAAGATTACGGCTATGGCTACACCTTC
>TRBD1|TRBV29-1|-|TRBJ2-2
CSVGGQGVTAELFF
TGCAGCGTTGGAGGACAGGGGGTGACCGCGGAGCTGTTTTTT
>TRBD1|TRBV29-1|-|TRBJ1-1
CSVAGTGRGTEAFF
TGCAGCGTCGCCGGGACAGGTCGGGGAACTGAAGCTTTCTTT
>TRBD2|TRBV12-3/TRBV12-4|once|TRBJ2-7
CASSLGLAASYEQYF
TGTGCCAGCAGTTTGGGACTAGCGGCCTCCTACGAGCAGTACTTC
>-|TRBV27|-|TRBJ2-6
CASSSGSSGANVLTF
TGTGCCAGCAGTTCTGGATCCTCTGGGGCCAACGTCCTGACTTTC
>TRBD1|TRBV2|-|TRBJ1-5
CAPKRGRGRSIQPQHF
TGTGCTCCTAAAAGGGGGCGAGGAAGGTCAATCCAGCCCCAGCATTTT
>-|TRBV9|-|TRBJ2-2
CASSVATEGIYTGELFF
TGTGCCAGCAGCGTAGCTACAGAGGGGATTTACACCGGGGAGCTGTTTTTT
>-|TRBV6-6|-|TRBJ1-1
CASSPKDRPYPEAFF
TGTGCCAGCAGCCCGAAGGACCGCCCATACCCTGAAGCTTTCTTT
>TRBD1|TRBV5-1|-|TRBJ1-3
CASRAGGVGNTIYF
TGCGCCAGCAGAGCAGGGGGTGTTGGAAACACCATATATTTT